Included here is one TCR beta chain sequence, with context. Its antigen specificity is not known. Base qualities are not provided; no much larger clone lies one nucleotide away. The entry originates in a study of regulatory dendritic cells for organ transplantation (dated by TCRdb to the late 2010s). Context from the whole study: To make regulatory dendritic cells, monocytes were cultured with vitamin D3 on days 0 and 4 and with IL-10 on day 4. To evaluate the response of the DCs to a potent maturation-inducing agent, LPS was added to DC cultures on day 6. Sorted naive and memory CD4+ and CD8+ T cells had their TCRbeta repertoires sequenced both before and after allostimulation with either regulatory or mature dendritic cells. Paper-wide results and their limitations: Sequencing was done in only a couple of subjects, and the authors reported considerable heterogeneity between individuals in the alloreactive memory CD8+ T cell pool. Among the resting subsets, the most alloreactive TCR clonotypes were found in memory CD8+ T cells. In both subjects, allostimulation led to expansion of memory CD8+ clones, although regulatory dendritic cells appeared to cause more limited expansion than mature dendritic cells did. Repertoires were highly diverse in naive CD4+ and CD8+ T cells, less diverse in memory cells, and most oligoclonal in memory CD8+ cells.

A multiplexed two-step PCR with Vbeta-specific forward primers and Jbeta-specific reverse primers was used to amplify the TCRbeta CDR3 regions. The TCRbeta libraries were sequenced on an Illumina instrument via the immunoSEQ service. From the authors' description of their analysis: IMGT annotation was used to assign V, D and J genes, and synthetic CDR3 analogues were used to correct counts for multiplex PCR bias. Repertoire clonality was computed in the immunoSEQ Analyzer as one minus normalized Shannon entropy. Clonal expansion was defined using Fisher's exact test with Benjamini-Hochberg false discovery rate control and a two-tailed threshold of P<0.01. TCRdb stores this immuneACCESS table with in-frame sequences only. Part of the clones is absent; in the studies checked, under half of the shortfall reflects unresolved V genes, and no reason is known for the rest. D and trimming were read from the DNA, whereas the V and J calls and clone size are those reported in that table. The sample table records about 11,000 clones; over 70% of these occur just once. The ten most abundant clones make up approximately 2.9% of the sample.

Sorted T cell subsets were CFSE-labeled and co-cultured for roughly 5 days with allogeneic regulatory or mature dendritic cells at a 1:10 DC:T ratio. Naive T cells were sorted as CD45RA+ and memory T cells as CD45RO+ CD4+ or CD8+ cells by FACS. The T cells used for TCR sequencing were obtained from two healthy control subjects. The Qiagen DNeasy Blood & Tissue Kit was used for extraction of genomic DNA. CDR3 length: 12 amino acids, cysteine to phenylalanine. Only CDR3 DNA is held: 36 bases, read in frame from base 1. The V and J ends are trimmed by 2 bases and 4 bases, leaving 4 bases between them. The germline V gene provides CDR1 SGHRS and CDR2 YFSETQ.

Sequencing input: memory CD4+ T cells from blood cultured with regulatory dendritic cells. The sample's cell subset or site, from its label and the paper: CD45RO+ memory T cells. The chain is encoded by TRBV5-1 joined to TRBJ1-3; the D gene lacks a confident call. The TCR originated in a human donor in good health. For the CDR3, the sequence is CASSFSGNTIYF. The DNA is as follows: TGCGCCAGCAGCTTCTCGGGAAACACCATATATTTT. When the CDR3 is completed using the reference TRBV5-1 and TRBJ1-3 genes on either side, the full variable domain is KAGVTQTPRYLIKTRGQQVTLSCSPISGHRSVSWYQQTPGQGLQFLFEYFSETQRNKGNFPGRFSGRQFSNSRSEMNVSTLELGDSALYLCASSFSGNTIYFGEGSWLTVV.